The table lists the clone carrying this TCR beta chain with many counts. This record belongs to a study of neurological immune-mediated disorders. Each CDR3 protein is one row after TCRdb ran MiXCR on the 5' RACE reads. In the table there are 65,000 to 80,000 distinct CDR3 sequences, roughly a sixth of which are singletons. The CDR3 covers 15 residues. CDR1 and CDR2 from the germline V gene are DFQATT and SNEGSKA (reference sequence). V gave up 0 bases and J gave up 4 bases; unmatched junction bases: 6. The TCR was taken from a woman aged 35 to 49 in good health. The chain has TRBV20-1 and TRBJ2-7, with 10 bases matching TRBD2. Specimen: PBMCs. CDR3 DNA sequence: TGCAGTGCTAGAGATGGTGGTAGCGGGGGGTACGAGCAGTACGTC. Its translation is CSARDGGSGGYEQYV.